Sequencing of this TCR beta chain was carried out in a study of PD-L1 blockade in urothelial cancer. Study in general: Patients commenced atezolizumab at some point between 2014 and 2016, and it was given at 1,200 mg intravenously every 3 weeks. Males with bladder-origin urothelial cancer made up about 85% of the roughly 30 patients. Blood samples had a median of 141,255 T cells.

V was clipped by 6 bases and J by 3 bases; unmatched bases: 7. CDR3 length: 15 residues. Germline V gene sequence: CDR1 MNHNY, CDR2 SVGAGI (reference sequence). This sample's time point: pretreatment peripheral blood. In each PCR, synthetic TCR analog templates were spiked in. Method: immunoSEQ multiplex PCR; TCRdb's copy keeps in-frame clones and lacks some. The sample yields approximately 94,000 clones, 80% to 90% seen once. This receptor was identified in a man aged 55 to 70 with urothelial cancer. The starting material was PBMCs, obtained around atezolizumab (anti-PD-L1) treatment. The chain couples TRBV6-6 to TRBJ2-7; TRBD2 matches at 11 bases. DNA for the CDR3: TGTGCCAGCAGAGACGGGACTAGCGGAGACTACGAGCAGTACTTC. As protein: CASRDGTSGDYEQYF.